The 10 T cell receptor beta chains listed next were all sequenced from one sample in a study of OX40 agonist ivuxolimab in advanced cancers. The repertoire was sequenced with immunoSEQ multiplex PCR; TCRdb's copy has only in-frame clones and lacks some. This sample has tens of thousands of clones, with more than 85% found just once. The sequenced sample was CD4+ or CD8+ T cells sorted from blood, obtained in a trial of the OX40 agonist ivuxolimab. The receptors stem from an adult with an advanced solid tumor such as melanoma, head and neck, liver or kidney cancer.

The chain employs TRBV19 and TRBJ1-4; 8 bases map to TRBD1. The CDR3 extends over 16 amino acids. Germline V CDR1 and CDR2: LNHDA, SQIVND (reference sequence). J lost 12 bases, V lost 1 base, and 13 bases had no gene match. CDR3 sequence: CASSIAPGQGARELFF. The CDR3 DNA follows: TGTGCCAGTAGTATAGCTCCCGGGCAGGGGGCGAGGGAACTGTTTTTT.

This rearrangement joins TRBV11-2 to TRBJ1-5; no firm D call. V lost 5 bases and J lost 8, with 13 bases in between. From germline, CDR1 is SGHAT and CDR2 FQNNGV. The CDR3 sequence is 13 residues long. CDR3 coding DNA: TGTGCCAGCAGCCAGCTTTCTGGGGAGCCCCAGCATTTT. Protein product: CASSQLSGEPQHF.

The rearrangement links TRBV5-6 to TRBJ2-5; D is uncertain. The CDR3 totals 16 residues. From germline, CDR1 is SGHDT and CDR2 YYEEEE. V was trimmed by 0 bases and J by 1 base, leaving 13 bases between them. CDR3 nucleotides: TGTGCCAGCAGCTTGGCTAGATCACAACGCCAAGAGACCCAGTACTTC. Translated: CASSLARSQRQETQYF. Full variable domain (remainder filled in from reference TRBV5-6 and TRBJ2-5): DAGVTQSPTHLIKTRGQQVTLRCSPKSGHDTVSWYQQALGQGPQFIFQYYEEEERQRGNFPDRFSGHQFPNYSSELNVNALLLGDSALYLCASSLARSQRQETQYFGPGTRLLVL.

The chain links TRBV30 to TRBJ1-5; D might be TRBD1 (5 bases). The CDR3 runs to 14 residues. V was clipped by 2 bases and J by 1 base, with 9 bases between them. CDR1 and CDR2 (germline): GTSNPN, SVGIG (reference sequence). The CDR3 loop reads CAWSTGVSNQPQHF. CDR3 sequence (DNA): TGTGCCTGGAGTACGGGGGTAAGCAATCAGCCCCAGCATTTT.

This chain uses TRBV10-2 with TRBJ2-7, with D perhaps TRBD2 (6 bases). The CDR3 extends over 11 amino acids. Germline V CDR1 and CDR2: WSHSY, SAAADI. Trimming stripped 7 bases from V and 7 bases from J, with 11 bases between. The CDR3 DNA reads TGCGCCAGCACGGATCTAGCGGAGCAGTACTTC. Protein: CASTDLAEQYF.

This clone has a handful of counts. The CDR3 bases are TGTGCCAGCAGCTTACAGCAGTCCTACGAGCAGTACTTC. The encoded protein is CASSLQQSYEQYF. V is TRBV7-8 and J is TRBJ2-7; D gene uncertain. Per germline, CDR1 SGHVS and CDR2 FQNEAQ. Trimming took off 2 bases at V and 1 base at J, with 6 bases between the two ends. CDR3 length: 13 residues.

This CDR3 reads CASSQDFNPAGNEKLFF. In DNA, the CDR3 is TGCGCCAGCAGCCAAGACTTTAACCCAGCGGGTAATGAAAAACTGTTTTTT. The chain uses TRBV4-3 and TRBJ1-4, with D uncertain. V gave up 0 bases and J gave up 4 bases, with 15 bases separating them. The CDR3 runs 17 residues. The germline CDR1 and CDR2 sequences are LGHNA and YSLEER.

The J gene is TRBJ2-7, the V gene TRBV13; 14 bases fit TRBD2. The V and J ends lost 5 bases and 2 bases, in that order; junction bases with no gene match: 8. The CDR3 is made up of 17 amino acids. Germline assignment: CDR1 PRHDT and CDR2 FYEKMQ (reference sequence). The chain's CDR3 is CASSPGTSGGGTYEQYF. CDR3 bases: TGTGCCAGCAGCCCCGGGACTAGCGGGGGCGGTACCTACGAGCAGTACTTC.

This chain links TRBV27 with TRBJ2-1, with D unclear. This CDR3 region has 11 residues. V was pared by 4 bases and J by 12 bases, with 10 bases between. Germline assignment: CDR1 MNHEY and CDR2 SMNVEV (reference sequence). CDR3 in DNA: TGTGCCAGCAGTTCCCTCCTCCGGCAGTTCTTC. This codes for CASSSLLRQFF.

The chain uses TRBV19 and TRBJ1-6; perhaps TRBD1 as D (5 bases). CDR3 size: 17 residues. Trimming shortened V by 3 bases and J by 0 bases, and 12 bases separated the two germline ends. The V gene's germline CDR1 is LNHDA and CDR2 SQIVND (reference sequence). This CDR3 is CASSMGDGSSYNSPLHF. The CDR3, as DNA: TGTGCCAGTAGTATGGGGGACGGCAGCTCCTATAATTCACCCCTCCACTTT.